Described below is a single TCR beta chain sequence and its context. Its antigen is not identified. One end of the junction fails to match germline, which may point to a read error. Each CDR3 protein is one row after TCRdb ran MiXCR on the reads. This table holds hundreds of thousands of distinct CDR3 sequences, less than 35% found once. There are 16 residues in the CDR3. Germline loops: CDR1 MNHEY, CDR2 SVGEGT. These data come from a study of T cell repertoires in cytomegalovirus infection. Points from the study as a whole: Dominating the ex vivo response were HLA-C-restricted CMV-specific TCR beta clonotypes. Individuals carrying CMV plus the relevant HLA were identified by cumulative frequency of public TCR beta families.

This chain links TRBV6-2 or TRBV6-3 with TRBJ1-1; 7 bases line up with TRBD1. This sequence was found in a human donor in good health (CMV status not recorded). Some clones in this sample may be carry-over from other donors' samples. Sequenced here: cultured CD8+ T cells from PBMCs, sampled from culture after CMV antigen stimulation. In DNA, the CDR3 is TGTGCCAGCAATTACGATGGTGACAGGGCGAACACTGAAGCTTTCTTT. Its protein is CASNYDGDRANTEAFF.